The present TCR beta chain was sequenced within a study of blood T cell repertoires in COVID-19. On the study more broadly: Acute and convalescent COVID-19 samples came from the United States, Italy and Spain. PBMCs, B-cell-depleted T cells, or T cells were the source of the cDNA or gDNA that made up the material.

In the authors' workflow: Amplifying reference gene primers gave estimates of nucleated cell counts. Generated by immunoSEQ multiplex PCR, the TCRdb table keeps only in-frame clones and is missing some. V and J calls and clone size come straight from that table; D and trimming were deduced from the DNA. The table has some 200,000 clones, about 89% seen once. This CDR3 comprises 16 residues. V lost 1 base, J lost 0 bases, and 3 bases stayed unmatched. Germline-derived CDR1 and CDR2 are SGHRS and YFSETQ. The clonotype originates from a woman aged 35 to 49 with acute or convalescent COVID-19. V is TRBV5-1 and J is TRBJ2-3, with 9 bases identical to TRBD2. Sequenced input: peripheral blood. The CDR3 loop is CASSLLSGRSTDTQYF. CDR3 sequence (DNA): TGCGCCAGCAGCTTGCTTAGCGGGAGAAGCACAGATACGCAGTATTTT.